The entry below describes one TCR beta chain. The data were taken from a study of blood T cell repertoires in COVID-19. Study-wide background: Sites in the United States, Italy and Spain provided acute and convalescent COVID-19 samples.

As handled by the study authors: From reference gene primer amplification, estimates of nucleated cell counts were derived. Here immunoSEQ multiplex PCR was the method, and the copy in TCRdb shows in-frame clones only, minus some. V and J calls and clone size are those listed in that table; D and trimming were worked out from the DNA. The table has approximately 100,000 clones, 84% seen once. Sequenced material: peripheral blood. The source is a woman aged 55 to 70 with acute or convalescent COVID-19.

The CDR3 loop is CAWSRDNYNSPLHF. Written as DNA, the CDR3 is TGTGCCTGGAGCCGGGACAACTATAATTCACCCCTCCACTTT. The chain employs TRBV30 and TRBJ1-6, with a possible D match to TRBD1 (6 bases). Germline V gene sequence: CDR1 GTSNPN, CDR2 SVGIG (reference sequence). Trimming pared 3 bases from V and 3 bases from J, leaving 9 bases between. This CDR3 has 14 amino acids.